A single sample gave rise to the 30 T cell receptor beta chains below, sequenced in a study of human T cells and chemical hapten exposure. TCRdb itself ran the RACE reads through MiXCR, one entry per CDR3 protein. The table lists fewer than 150,000 distinct CDR3 sequences, approximately 13% of them singletons. Time point indicated: pre-sensitization, week 0. The treatment: therapeutic diphenylcyclopropenone sensitization with weekly scalp DPC. Sequenced material: whole blood, taken in connection with sensitization to the hapten diphenylcyclopropenone (DPC). Receptors originate from a woman under 30 with alopecia areata. Some clones in this sample may be carry-over from other donors' samples.

This clonotype was observed at least ten times. This chain joins TRBV18 and TRBJ1-1, with TRBD1 identical over 8 bases. Unmatched junction bases numbered 6, after V lost 6 bases and J lost 6 bases. CDR1 KGHSH and CDR2 LQKENI come from the germline V gene. This CDR3 comprises 13 residues. CDR3 amino acids: CASSLRTGPEAFF. In DNA, the CDR3 is TGTGCCAGCTCCCTACGGACAGGGCCTGAAGCTTTCTTT.

The chain has TRBV6-2 or TRBV6-3 and TRBJ2-1; D possibly corresponds to TRBD2 (5 bases). Germline values: CDR1 MNHEY, CDR2 SVGEGT. This CDR3 is 12 amino acids long. V lost 9 bases, J lost 7 bases, and 13 bases lay in between. The CDR3 nucleotides are TGTGCCAGTATTTCTTCGGGGAATGAGCAGTTCTTC. Translating it yields CASISSGNEQFF.

The genes are TRBV12-3 or TRBV12-4 and TRBJ2-1; the D is unclear. CDR3 size: 14 residues. Trimming took 4 bases from V and 10 from J, leaving 17 bases between them. The CDR3 spells CASSWMEDNREQFF. The CDR3 DNA reads as TGTGCCAGCAGTTGGATGGAAGACAACCGGGAGCAGTTCTTC.

This clonotype appeared once. The V gene is TRBV20-1, the J gene TRBJ1-5, with TRBD1 identical over 8 bases. This CDR3 comprises 15 residues. Losses at the gene ends were 0 bases for V and 1 base for J; bases not matched to a gene: 2. CDR1 is DFQATT, CDR2 SNEGSKA, per germline (reference sequence). This CDR3 reads CSARDNRGSNQPQHF. CDR3 in DNA: TGCAGTGCTAGAGATAACAGGGGGAGCAATCAGCCCCAGCATTTT.

The chain carries TRBV6-1 and TRBJ1-1; D is uncertain. CDR3 length: 14 residues. Trimming stripped 1 base from V and 1 base from J, with 7 bases between. The germline V gene encodes CDR1 MNHNS and CDR2 SASEGT. CDR3 residues: CASSEGPTNTEAFF. The DNA for the CDR3 is TGTGCCAGCAGTGAAGGCCCCACGAACACTGAAGCTTTCTTT.

This clonotype was picked up a small number of times. This chain connects TRBV7-2 to TRBJ2-3; D is uncertain. Trimming stripped 6 bases from V and 1 base from J, with 8 bases between. The germline V gene encodes CDR1 SGHTA and CDR2 FQGNSA. The CDR3 has 13 residues. CDR3 nucleotide sequence: TGTGCCAGCAGTCCGACTCGCACAGATACGCAGTATTTT. It specifies CASSPTRTDTQYF.

A few counts support this clonotype. V is TRBV27 and J is TRBJ2-1, with 9 bases that match TRBD2. Germline V gene lookup returns CDR1 MNHEY and CDR2 SMNVEV (reference sequence). J gave up 5 bases and V 1 base, and 6 bases lay outside the gene matches. The CDR3 spans 16 residues. CDR3 DNA sequence: TGTGCCAGCAGTTTATTCAGCGGGGGGACCAACAATGAGCAGTTCTTC. It codes for CASSLFSGGTNNEQFF.

The J gene is TRBJ1-3, the V gene TRBV18; D unclear. V gave up 2 bases and J gave up 0 bases, with 11 bases separating them. The CDR3 has 16 amino acids. Per the germline V gene, CDR1 is KGHSH and CDR2 is LQKENI. CDR3 protein: CASSPELYPSGNTIYF. CDR3 sequence (DNA): TGTGCCAGCTCACCAGAGCTCTACCCCTCTGGAAACACCATATATTTT.

The chain joins TRBV30 to TRBJ1-4; D gene unclear. Trimming took 1 base from V and 8 from J, leaving 17 bases between them. Germline CDR1 is GTSNPN and CDR2 is SVGIG (reference sequence). The CDR3 contains 15 residues. CDR3 sequence (DNA): TGTGCCTGGAGTGCCGAACGATCGGGCGCGGAAAAACTGTTTTTT. Residues: CAWSAERSGAEKLFF.

This clonotype was recorded a few times. The CDR3 spells CASSLRSGTGAQEQYF. The CDR3 DNA sequence: TGTGCCAGCAGCTTACGATCCGGGACAGGGGCCCAGGAGCAGTACTTC. The chain combines TRBV11-1 with TRBJ2-7, with 10 bases fitting TRBD1. CDR1 and CDR2 (germline): SGHAT, FQDESV (reference sequence). Germline trimming cut 2 bases from V and 7 bases from J; bases unmatched to any gene: 11. CDR3 size: 16 residues.

A word on this clonotype: A much larger clone is a single base away; this may be a read error. The chain joins TRBV20-1 to TRBJ2-6, with D possibly being TRBD1 or TRBD2 (5 bases each). CDR1 and CDR2 from the germline V gene are DFQATT and SNEGSKA (reference sequence). This CDR3 has 13 amino acids. The CDR3 here is CSARDLGANILTF. In DNA form, the CDR3 reads TGCAGTGCTAGAGATCTCGGGGCCAACATCCTGACTTTC.

The genes are TRBV19 and TRBJ2-1, with D maybe TRBD1 (6 bases). Germline assignment: CDR1 LNHDA and CDR2 SQIVND (reference sequence). With 4 bases removed from V and 9 bases from J, the gap between germline ends came to 28 bases. CDR3 size: 18 residues. The CDR3 protein is CASSTSEGGIAPTTEQFF. In nucleotides, the CDR3 is TGTGCCAGTAGTACATCCGAAGGGGGTATAGCGCCTACAACTGAGCAGTTCTTC.

This clonotype was seen many times. The rearrangement joins TRBV7-6 to TRBJ2-7, with D tentatively TRBD1 or TRBD2 (5 bases each). Germline V gene data show CDR1 as SGHVS and CDR2 as FNYEAQ. There are 15 residues in the CDR3. Trimming cost V 0 bases and J 2 bases, with 11 bases left between them. The CDR3 region is CASSLAGRETYEQYF. The DNA of the CDR3 is TGTGCCAGCAGCTTAGCGGGCAGGGAGACCTACGAGCAGTACTTC.

This chain joins TRBV5-5 and TRBJ2-5, with TRBD2 matching over 8 bases. The CDR3 totals 15 residues. The junction had 5 bases not matched to a gene; V was cut back by 0 bases and J by 4 bases. The germline V gene encodes CDR1 SGHKS and CDR2 YYEKEE (reference sequence). The CDR3 loop reads CASSLVRGGRETQYF. The CDR3 DNA reads TGTGCCAGCAGCTTGGTACGGGGGGGCAGAGAGACCCAGTACTTC. Together with reference TRBV5-5 and TRBJ2-5, the CDR3 gives the full variable domain: DAGVTQSPTHLIKTRGQQVTLRCSPISGHKSVSWYQQVLGQGPQFIFQYYEKEERGRGNFPDRFSARQFPNYSSELNVNALLLGDSALYLCASSLVRGGRETQYFGPGTRLLVL.

The J gene is TRBJ2-7, the V gene TRBV7-6, with D unclear. Germline V gene lookup returns CDR1 SGHVS and CDR2 FNYEAQ. The CDR3 length is 15 residues. Trimming took off 0 bases at V and 5 bases at J, with 14 bases between the two ends. The DNA for the CDR3 is TGTGCCAGCAGCTTAGCAGCCGGGCCGTACCACGAGCAGTACTTC. This gives the protein CASSLAAGPYHEQYF.

Only a few counts were recorded for this clonotype. The J gene is TRBJ2-2, the V gene TRBV19; D ambiguous. This CDR3 is built from 14 residues. With 5 bases removed from V and 2 bases from J, the gap between germline ends came to 9 bases. Germline V gene lookup returns CDR1 LNHDA and CDR2 SQIVND (reference sequence). The CDR3 coding sequence is TGTGCCAGTAGTTTCGTCATAAACACCGGGGAGCTGTTTTTT. Amino acid sequence: CASSFVINTGELFF.

In its sample, this clonotype was seen a few times. The rearrangement joins TRBV5-1 to TRBJ1-1; unclear D gene. Germline values: CDR1 SGHRS, CDR2 YFSETQ. V lost 0 bases and J 3 bases, leaving 9 bases between the germline ends. The CDR3 covers 14 residues. CDR3 sequence: CASSLGQGYTEAFF. The CDR3 DNA is TGCGCCAGCAGCTTGGGACAAGGCTACACTGAAGCTTTCTTT.

This clonotype turned up a few times. The V call is TRBV30, the J call TRBJ2-1, with D perhaps TRBD1 (6 bases). Trimming left V 3 bases short and J 1 base short, with 13 bases between. The CDR3 spans 15 residues. Germline lookup yields CDR1 GTSNPN and CDR2 SVGIG (reference sequence). CDR3 amino acids: CAWSGLGTSYNEQFF. In nucleotides, the CDR3 is TGTGCCTGGAGCGGTCTGGGGACATCCTACAATGAGCAGTTCTTC.

The chain joins TRBV12-3 or TRBV12-4 to TRBJ1-1, with a possible D match to TRBD1 (5 bases). V dropped 0 bases and J dropped 6 bases, with 8 bases sitting between them. The CDR3 is 13 amino acids. The CDR3 DNA sequence: TGTGCCAGCAGTTTAGCATGGGGGGCTGAAGCTTTCTTT. Its protein is CASSLAWGAEAFF.

This clonotype has a handful of counts. This rearrangement joins TRBV21-1 to TRBJ2-1; TRBD1 is the table's D call and was not checked against the DNA. TRBV21-1 is tagged as a pseudogene. The CDR3 covers 13 residues. The chain's CDR3 is CASSPQPPVGQFF. The CDR3 bases are TGTGCCAGCAGCCCCCAGCCCCCAGTTGGGCAGTTCTTC.

This clonotype was picked up many times. The chain is built from TRBV7-8 and TRBJ1-1; D is undetermined. CDR3 length: 13 amino acids. The V end lost 0 bases, the J end lost 4 bases, and 6 bases lay between the germline ends. The germline CDR1 and CDR2 sequences are SGHVS and FQNEAQ. The chain's CDR3 is CASSLAAGTEAFF. The DNA for the CDR3 is TGTGCCAGCAGCTTAGCAGCCGGCACTGAAGCTTTCTTT. The whole variable domain, remainder taken from reference TRBV7-8 and TRBJ1-1, is GAGVSQSPRYKVAKRGQDVALRCDPISGHVSLFWYQQALGQGPEFLTYFQNEAQLDKSGLPSDRFFAERPEGSVSTLKIQRTQQEDSAVYLCASSLAAGTEAFFGQGTRLTVV.

This chain joins TRBV20-1 and TRBJ2-7; 8 nucleotides match TRBD1. In germline, CDR1 is DFQATT, CDR2 SNEGSKA (reference sequence). The CDR3 is made up of 15 amino acids. The V segment lost 5 bases and the J segment 1 base; nucleotides outside the gene matches: 10. The CDR3 spells CSAFQTGVVSYEQYF. The CDR3 DNA is TGCAGTGCTTTCCAGACAGGGGTGGTATCCTACGAGCAGTACTTC.

This chain connects TRBV20-1 to TRBJ2-3; D call uncertain. The CDR3 has 13 amino acids. CDR1 and CDR2 from the germline V gene are DFQATT and SNEGSKA (reference sequence). The ends were cut back, 0 bases at V and 7 bases at J, with 11 bases in the middle. The CDR3 region is CSARDVPAHTQYF. In nucleotides, the CDR3 is TGCAGTGCTAGAGATGTCCCTGCCCATACGCAGTATTTT.

The V gene is TRBV5-6, the J gene TRBJ2-7; 10 bases are shared with TRBD2. The V gene's germline CDR1 is SGHDT and CDR2 YYEEEE. Unmatched junction bases numbered 12, after V lost 6 bases and J lost 6 bases. The CDR3 is 15 amino acids. This chain's CDR3 is CASIPTSGIPGEQYF. DNA for the CDR3: TGTGCCAGCATTCCTACTAGCGGGATCCCTGGCGAGCAGTACTTC.

This clonotype was seen only a few times. The chain combines TRBV7-2 with TRBJ1-4, with 7 bases matching TRBD1. After removal of 5 bases from V and 1 base from J, the junction contained 4 bases not matched to a gene. The length of the CDR3 is 15 residues. Looked up from germline, CDR1 is SGHTA and CDR2 is FQGNSA. This CDR3 reads CASSRRQGTNEKLFF. The DNA of the CDR3 is TGTGCCAGCAGCCGCCGACAGGGAACTAATGAAAAACTGTTTTTT.

Concerning this clonotype itself: Being one base from a much bigger clone, this may be a read error. The chain couples TRBV6-4 to TRBJ1-5, with D uncertain. Germline-derived CDR1 and CDR2 are MRHNA and SNTAGT. This CDR3 comprises 15 residues. Here the CDR3 reads CASSNSNDGNQPQHF. In nucleotides, the CDR3 is TGTGCCAGCAGTAACTCCAATGATGGCAATCAGCCCCAGCATTTT.

This clonotype came up a few times. The rearrangement links TRBV6-4 to TRBJ2-2; 7 nucleotides match TRBD1. The CDR3 extends over 14 amino acids. V was pared by 8 bases and J by 6 bases, with 9 bases of the junction left unmatched. Looked up from germline, CDR1 is MRHNA and CDR2 is SNTAGT. The CDR3 loop reads CASGSTGFAGELFF. The CDR3 nucleotides read TGTGCCAGCGGATCGACAGGGTTCGCCGGGGAGCTGTTTTTT.

The gene calls are TRBV6-5 and TRBJ2-7; a possible D gene is TRBD2 (6 bases). The CDR3 is made up of 13 amino acids. V shed 2 bases and J shed 5 bases, with 10 bases lying between them. Germline V CDR1 and CDR2: MNHEY, SVGAGI. CDR3 sequence (DNA): TGTGCCAGCAGTTACACGGGGGAAAACGAGCAGTACTTC. This gives the protein CASSYTGENEQYF.

Only a few counts were recorded for this clonotype. V usage is TRBV20-1 and J usage is TRBJ2-3; 10 nucleotides agree with TRBD2. The CDR3 is made up of 18 amino acids. Trimming took 5 bases from V and 2 from J; bases not matched to a gene: 16. Germline V CDR1 and CDR2: DFQATT, SNEGSKA (reference sequence). CDR3: CSAEGGGTSGENTDTQYF. DNA for the CDR3: TGCAGTGCTGAGGGTGGGGGAACTAGCGGGGAAAACACAGATACGCAGTATTTT.

This clonotype was seen many times. The chain couples TRBV18 to TRBJ1-1; possibly TRBD1 for D (6 bases). The CDR3 is made up of 15 amino acids. Germline V gene sequence: CDR1 KGHSH, CDR2 LQKENI. V was clipped by 0 bases and J by 3 bases, with 11 bases between them. Here the CDR3 reads CASSPPSRQDTEAFF. The CDR3 DNA sequence: TGTGCCAGCTCACCACCGAGTCGACAGGACACTGAAGCTTTCTTT.